This paragraph reports one T cell receptor beta chain. As yet, its antigen is unknown. The data derive from a study of PD-1 blockade in classical Hodgkin lymphoma. Measured with immunoSEQ multiplex PCR; TCRdb has only the in-frame clones, and not every one. Among roughly 48,000 clones listed, roughly 86% were seen once. Study findings and constraints: Baseline TCR diversity was reportedly lower in newly diagnosed patients than healthy donors.

The length of the CDR3 is 19 residues. Germline CDR1 reads SGDLS; CDR2 reads YYNGEE. The J segment lost 6 bases and the V segment lost 3 bases, leaving 21 bases of the junction unmatched. The time point here: cycle 4 day 1 (C4D1), after more than five weeks of nivolumab. Every patient relapsed after autologous stem cell transplantation, and brentuximab vedotin exposure varied. Classifying best responses yielded complete response, partial response or progressive disease. This rearrangement joins TRBV9 to TRBJ2-3; 8 bases fit TRBD2. The TCR comes from a human donor with classical Hodgkin lymphoma. The starting material was peripheral blood mononuclear cells (PBMCs), obtained before the fourth cycle of nivolumab. The CDR3 loop reads CASSASTERTSRRADTQYF. The CDR3, as DNA: TGTGCCAGCAGCGCCAGCACCGAGCGGACTAGCAGGAGGGCGGATACGCAGTATTTT. The entire variable domain, with the rest obtained from reference TRBV9 and TRBJ2-3, is as follows: DSGVTQTPKHLITATGQRVTLRCSPRSGDLSVYWYQQSLDQGLQFLIQYYNGEERAKGNILERFSAQQFPDLHSELNLSSLELGDSALYFCASSASTERTSRRADTQYFGPGTRLTVL.